These 20 T cell receptor beta chains share one sample of origin, sequenced in a study of shared clonotypes between healthy human individuals. The assay was immunoSEQ multiplex PCR, and TCRdb's table has in-frame clones only and misses some. The table records 2 million to 3 million clones, roughly 93% of them present only once. Sequences were obtained from naive CD4+ T cells from PBMCs. Subset of the sample: CD45RA+ positively selected. The receptors here all came from a man between 18 and 35 years old in good health. Some clones in this sample may be carry-over from other donors' samples.

V gene TRBV7-3 combines with J gene TRBJ2-1; D could derive from TRBD1 or TRBD2 (5 bases each). Germline V gives CDR1 SGHTA, CDR2 FQGTGA. There are 15 residues in the CDR3. V shed 3 bases and J shed 6 bases, with 15 bases lying between them. The CDR3 DNA is TGTGCCAGCAGCTTCTCGGGACGTCAGGGCAATGAGCAGTTCTTC. Its translation is CASSFSGRQGNEQFF.

The J gene is TRBJ2-3, the V gene TRBV10-3; TRBD2 matches at 9 bases. Germline CDR1 and CDR2: ENHRY and SYGVKD. Losses at the gene ends were 5 bases for V and 4 bases for J; bases not matched to a gene: 4. CDR3 length equals 14 residues. DNA of the CDR3: TGTGCCATCAGTCCGGGACTAGCTTCAGATACGCAGTATTTT. Protein: CAISPGLASDTQYF.

The chain employs TRBV5-4 and TRBJ2-2; 8 bases map to TRBD2. V gave up 4 bases and J gave up 8 bases; unmatched junction bases: 10. The CDR3 is 15 residues long. Germline V gene lookup returns CDR1 SGHNT and CDR2 YYREEE (reference sequence). CDR3 DNA: TGTGCCAGCAGCCCGCGGGGGGAAACCCGAGGGGAGCTGTTTTTT. Its translation: CASSPRGETRGELFF.

As concerns this clone: The identical CDR3 is also encoded by other nucleotide sequences in the sample. The chain combines TRBV7-3 with TRBJ2-5; D perhaps matches TRBD2 (5 bases). Germline CDR1 SGHTA, CDR2 FQGTGA. The germline V and J ends were trimmed by 1 base and 3 bases, with 6 bases remaining between them. The CDR3 is 13 amino acids. CDR3 DNA: TGTGCCAGCAGCTTAAGGCGGGAAGAGACCCAGTACTTC. Encoded protein: CASSLRREETQYF. The full variable domain, its missing parts supplied by reference TRBV7-3 and TRBJ2-5, is GAGVSQTPSNKVTEKGKYVELRCDPISGHTALYWYRQSLGQGPEFLIYFQGTGAADDSGLPNDRFFAVRPEGSVSTLKIQRTERGDSAVYLCASSLRREETQYFGPGTRLLVL.

This chain links TRBV4-2 with TRBJ2-2; D possibly corresponds to TRBD1 (5 bases). V shed 2 bases and J shed 3 bases, with 10 bases lying between them. This CDR3 spans 15 amino acids. The germline gives CDR1 LGHNA, CDR2 YNFKEQ. CDR3 amino acids: CASSQSDSYTGELFF. CDR3 bases: TGTGCCAGCAGCCAAAGTGACAGCTACACCGGGGAGCTGTTTTTT.

The CDR3 here is CASSQAGLAGTRSFF. CDR3 DNA sequence: TGTGCCAGCAGCCAAGCGGGATTAGCGGGAACGAGGAGCTTCTTC. This sequence joins TRBV14 and TRBJ2-1, with 8 nucleotides matching TRBD2. The CDR3 is 15 residues long. The germline V gene has CDR1 SGHDN and CDR2 FVKESK. J gave up 16 bases and V 1 base, and 15 bases lay outside the gene matches.

Of note for this clone: Other DNA sequences of this sample code for an identical CDR3. V usage is TRBV6-1 and J usage is TRBJ1-5; no firm D call. The V and J ends lost 1 base and 6 bases respectively, with 1 base between them. The CDR3 runs to 11 residues. Germline V gives CDR1 MNHNS, CDR2 SASEGT. The DNA of the CDR3 is TGTGCCAGCAGTGAAGGTCAGCCCCAGCATTTT. This translates into CASSEGQPQHF.

The chain links TRBV14 to TRBJ2-7; D is uncertain. The V gene lost 0 bases and the J gene lost 7 bases, with 10 bases spanning the gap. This CDR3 has 13 residues. The V gene's germline CDR1 is SGHDN and CDR2 FVKESK. The CDR3 region has the DNA TGTGCCAGCAGCCAAGATCTAAGTAGAGAGCAGTACTTC. It codes for CASSQDLSREQYF.

This clone was seen a single time. V is TRBV19 and J is TRBJ1-2, with TRBD1 identical over 7 bases. V was pared by 7 bases and J by 3 bases, with 11 bases of the junction left unmatched. Per germline, CDR1 LNHDA and CDR2 SQIVND (reference sequence). This CDR3 has 15 amino acids. This CDR3 reads CASTRPGTAYYGYTF. For the CDR3, the DNA is TGTGCCAGTACCCGCCCCGGGACAGCGTACTATGGCTACACCTTC. Supplemented by reference TRBV19 and TRBJ1-2, the full variable domain reads DGGITQSPKYLFRKEGQNVTLSCEQNLNHDAMYWYRQDPGQGLRLIYYSQIVNDFQKGDIAEGYSVSREKKESFPLTVTSAQKNPTAFYLCASTRPGTAYYGYTFGSGTRLTVV.

The J gene is TRBJ2-1, the V gene TRBV7-9; D possibly uses TRBD1 or TRBD2 (5 bases each). The V end lost 4 bases, the J end lost 9 bases, and 19 bases lay between the germline ends. Per germline, CDR1 SEHNR and CDR2 FQNEAQ (reference sequence). The CDR3 consists of 15 residues. CDR3 residues: CASSSTGTTGVEQFF. DNA for the CDR3: TGTGCCAGCAGCTCAACCGGGACCACCGGGGTTGAGCAGTTCTTC.

The chain employs TRBV27 and TRBJ2-7; the D gene is possibly TRBD1 (5 bases). Looked up from germline, CDR1 is MNHEY and CDR2 is SMNVEV (reference sequence). The CDR3 runs 14 residues. V was cut by 4 bases and J by 0 bases, with 10 bases left in between. Here the CDR3 DNA reads TGTGCCAGCAGTTCGGTCAGGGCCTCCTACGAGCAGTACTTC. Residues: CASSSVRASYEQYF.

The chain has TRBV7-9 and TRBJ2-7, with 7 nucleotides matching TRBD1. The length of the CDR3 is 13 residues. Germline lookup yields CDR1 SEHNR and CDR2 FQNEAQ (reference sequence). The V and J ends lost 5 bases and 4 bases, in that order; junction bases with no gene match: 5. CDR3 sequence (DNA): TGTGCCAGCAGCAACAGGGGAAGTTACGAGCAGTACTTC. Translating it yields CASSNRGSYEQYF.

This rearrangement joins TRBV7-6 to TRBJ2-2; tentative D call: TRBD1 (6 bases). V was cut by 3 bases and J by 5 bases, with 16 bases left in between. Germline assignment: CDR1 SGHVS and CDR2 FNYEAQ. This CDR3 spans 16 amino acids. CDR3 amino acids: CASSLTGQRFTGELFF. DNA of the CDR3: TGTGCCAGCAGCTTGACGGGACAAAGATTTACCGGGGAGCTGTTTTTT.

J is TRBJ2-5 and V is TRBV2; D possibly corresponds to TRBD1 (5 bases). Germline V gene lookup returns CDR1 SNHLY and CDR2 FYNNEI. The CDR3 length is 16 residues. V lost 3 bases and J 5 bases, leaving 19 bases between the germline ends. CDR3 sequence (DNA): TGTGCCAGCAGTGATAATAAAAAGCGCCCAGGGGAGACCCAGTACTTC. This gives the protein CASSDNKKRPGETQYF.

The chain uses TRBV7-9 and TRBJ1-4, with unresolved D. Per the germline V gene, CDR1 is SEHNR and CDR2 is FQNEAQ (reference sequence). This CDR3 is 12 amino acids long. Trimming took off 3 bases at V and 5 bases at J, with 4 bases between the two ends. DNA of the CDR3: TGTGCCAGCAGCTTCCCGAATGAAAAACTGTTTTTT. Translated, it gives CASSFPNEKLFF.

The V gene is TRBV15, the J gene TRBJ2-7; no reliable D call. The V end was cut by 1 base, the J end by 4 bases, with 8 bases between. Germline V lookup: CDR1 LNHNV, CDR2 YYDKDF (reference sequence). The CDR3 length is 13 residues. CDR3 region: CATSRAWPYEQYF. The CDR3 DNA follows: TGTGCCACCAGCAGAGCTTGGCCTTACGAGCAGTACTTC. Based on the CDR3 plus reference TRBV15 and TRBJ2-7, the full variable domain is DAMVIQNPRYQVTQFGKPVTLSCSQTLNHNVMYWYQQKSSQAPKLLFHYYDKDFNNEADTPDNFQSRRPNTSFCFLDIRSPGLGDTAMYLCATSRAWPYEQYFGPGTRLTVT.

This rearrangement joins TRBV19 to TRBJ1-6; possibly TRBD1 for D (5 bases). Trimming took 3 bases from V and 10 from J, leaving 13 bases between them. The CDR3 is 14 amino acids. Germline V gives CDR1 LNHDA, CDR2 SQIVND (reference sequence). The CDR3: CASSIRGRGSPLHF. In DNA form, the CDR3 reads TGTGCCAGTAGTATTCGGGGACGAGGATCACCCCTCCACTTT.

The chain couples TRBV4-1 to TRBJ2-5, with 9 bases lining up with TRBD2. The CDR3 is 20 amino acids. The J segment lost 2 bases and the V segment lost 3 bases, leaving 19 bases of the junction unmatched. The germline V gene encodes CDR1 MGHRA and CDR2 YSYEKL. CDR3 protein: CASSQASGGRAGGGQETQYF. The DNA of the CDR3 is TGCGCCAGCAGCCAGGCATCCGGCGGGAGGGCGGGAGGAGGGCAAGAGACCCAGTACTTC.

This chain joins TRBV7-8 and TRBJ2-2, with no clear D. This CDR3 is built from 16 residues. The V gene's germline CDR1 is SGHVS and CDR2 FQNEAQ. V lost 1 base to trimming and J lost 1 base, with 10 bases between them. In DNA form, the CDR3 reads TGTGCCAGCAGCTTAGACAGTCAACGGAACACCGGGGAGCTGTTTTTT. Its protein is CASSLDSQRNTGELFF.

This chain connects TRBV27 to TRBJ1-6; D is ambiguous. V lost 4 bases, J lost 7 bases, and 14 bases lay in between. The CDR3 sequence is 15 residues long. From germline, CDR1 is MNHEY and CDR2 SMNVEV (reference sequence). CDR3 nucleotides: TGTGCCAGCAGTTCAGTGGCAGCCGGGAATTCACCCCTCCACTTT. This encodes CASSSVAAGNSPLHF.